What follows are 9 T cell receptor beta chains derived from one specimen sequenced in a study of blood T cell repertoires in COVID-19 (dated by TCRdb to the early 2020s). The library was built by means of the immunoSEQ multiplex PCR assay. This immuneACCESS table, as held by TCRdb, lists in-frame sequences with V and J called but not all clones. Of the missing ones, under half trace to an unresolved V gene in checked studies; the others have no known cause. Recorded for this sample are approximately 320,000 clones; about 92% of them occurred a single time. 2% to 3% of the sample is held by the ten biggest clonotypes. Material for sequencing was PBMCs or T cells enriched from blood (not recorded which). These receptors were obtained from a man in his 60s who had recovered from COVID-19.

The chain has TRBV4-1 and TRBJ2-5, with TRBD2 matching 12 bases. The J segment lost 2 bases and the V segment lost 1 base, leaving 14 bases of the junction unmatched. This CDR3 has 20 residues. CDR1 MGHRA and CDR2 YSYEKL come from the germline V gene. CDR3 sequence (DNA): TGCGCCAGCAGCCAAGCTCCCCATGGGCTAGCGGGGGGGTTTCAAGAGACCCAGTACTTC. This codes for CASSQAPHGLAGGFQETQYF.

The gene calls are TRBV7-9 and TRBJ2-7; 10 positions agree with TRBD2. Germline values: CDR1 SEHNR, CDR2 FQNEAQ (reference sequence). This CDR3 is 14 amino acids long. With 5 bases clipped from V and 2 bases from J, the junction kept 3 bases outside the gene matches. CDR3 in amino acids: CASSGTSAAYEQYF. The CDR3 DNA is TGTGCCAGCAGCGGGACTAGCGCTGCCTACGAGCAGTACTTC.

The J gene is TRBJ1-4, the V gene TRBV14; 8 nucleotides match TRBD1. V lost 1 base to trimming and J lost 8 bases; unmatched junction nucleotides: 9. Per germline, CDR1 SGHDN and CDR2 FVKESK. The CDR3 is made up of 16 amino acids. The CDR3 region is CASSQAGQGPREKLFF. In DNA, the CDR3 is TGTGCCAGCAGCCAAGCCGGACAGGGCCCTCGGGAAAAACTGTTTTTT.

The CDR3 loop reads CASSLDGPLFLLNEQFF. As DNA, the CDR3 is TGTGCCAGCAGCTTAGATGGCCCCCTTTTTCTGTTGAATGAGCAGTTCTTC. The chain combines TRBV11-2 with TRBJ2-1; no clear D. V was cut by 0 bases and J by 7 bases, with 19 bases left in between. The CDR3 consists of 17 residues. CDR1 and CDR2 from the germline V gene are SGHAT and FQNNGV.

This clone appeared once. The V gene is TRBV19, the J gene TRBJ1-5, with a tentative D call TRBD1 (5 bases). The germline gives CDR1 LNHDA, CDR2 SQIVND (reference sequence). The length of the CDR3 is 15 residues. The ends were cut back, 7 bases at V and 1 base at J, with 14 bases in the middle. The DNA for the CDR3 is TGTGCCAGTACCGAGACAGTACTCAGCAATCAGCCCCAGCATTTT. It translates to CASTETVLSNQPQHF.

The rearrangement links TRBV12-3 or TRBV12-4 to TRBJ1-2, with D possibly TRBD1 on 6 matching bases. With 5 bases removed from V and 7 bases from J, the gap between germline ends came to 14 bases. This CDR3 is 13 amino acids long. CDR3 sequence: CASSSRGASGYTF. CDR3 coding DNA: TGTGCCAGCAGTAGCAGGGGTGCCTCTGGCTACACCTTC.

The chain has TRBV2 and TRBJ2-5; 8 bases match TRBD1. CDR1 is SNHLY and CDR2 is FYNNEI in the germline V gene. This CDR3 comprises 13 residues. V lost 8 bases and J lost 4; bases outside the gene matches: 6. The CDR3 is CASGDRSRETQYF. Here the CDR3 DNA reads TGTGCCAGCGGGGACAGGTCGCGAGAGACCCAGTACTTC.

V is TRBV3-1 (or the pseudogene TRBV3-2) and J is TRBJ2-3; TRBD1 matches at 7 bases. This CDR3 has 13 residues. Germline V gene lookup returns CDR1 LGHDT and CDR2 YNNKEL (reference sequence). The trim removed 1 base at V and 9 bases at J, leaving 4 bases unmatched. CDR3 loop: CASSQVEQGTQYF. Here the CDR3 DNA reads TGTGCCAGCAGCCAAGTCGAACAGGGGACGCAGTATTTT.

The chain combines TRBV7-2 with TRBJ2-3; perhaps TRBD2 as D (5 bases). Trimming took off 6 bases at V and 2 bases at J, with 15 bases between the two ends. This CDR3 spans 15 amino acids. Per germline, CDR1 SGHTA and CDR2 FQGNSA. CDR3: CASRAREGSTDTQYF. In nucleotides, the CDR3 is TGTGCCAGCAGGGCTCGTGAGGGCTCCACAGATACGCAGTATTTT.